These 26 T cell receptor beta chains originate from one sample sequenced in a study of neurological immune-mediated disorders (dated by TCRdb to the late 2010s). Library method: 5' RACE. The data were produced on an Illumina HiSeq 2500. The public sequencing data were trimmed at Q25 with fastp and processed into clonotypes with MiXCR by TCRdb, which kept only in-frame beta chains. Here each entry gathers all rows of one CDR3 protein and keeps the most common genes and DNA. Counted in this sample were under 45,000 distinct CDR3 sequences; roughly 13% of them appeared once. Of the sample, 1.3% is held by the ten largest clones. Sequenced sample: PBMCs. The source of these receptors is a female donor in good health.

This clonotype was detected many times. The V gene is TRBV12-3 or TRBV12-4, the J gene TRBJ2-4; D may be TRBD1 (5 bases). The length of the CDR3 is 14 residues. The V end lost 2 bases, the J end lost 3 bases, and 8 bases lay between the germline ends. Here the CDR3 reads CASSLWGHKNIQYF. The CDR3 DNA reads as TGTGCCAGCAGTTTATGGGGCCACAAAAACATTCAGTACTTC.

This clonotype was detected many times. V and J are TRBV7-8 and TRBJ2-3; 7 positions match TRBD2. The germline V gene encodes CDR1 SGHVS and CDR2 FQNEAQ. V shed 2 bases and J 1 base; nucleotides not matched to a gene: 3. The CDR3 totals 15 residues. CDR3 protein: CASSLPGLRTDTQYF. The CDR3 DNA reads TGTGCCAGCAGCTTACCGGGACTACGCACAGATACGCAGTATTTT.

This clonotype was observed at least ten times. The J gene is TRBJ1-1, the V gene TRBV7-9; 8 nucleotides line up with TRBD1. The length of the CDR3 is 14 residues. From germline, CDR1 is SEHNR and CDR2 FQNEAQ (reference sequence). V shed 3 bases, J shed 3 bases, and the junction held 3 bases outside the gene matches. The CDR3 protein is CASSFQGAHTEAFF. The CDR3 coding sequence is TGTGCCAGCAGCTTTCAGGGGGCGCACACTGAAGCTTTCTTT.

This clonotype was seen many times. V and J are TRBV18 and TRBJ1-4, with D tentatively TRBD1 (6 bases). Trimming cost V 2 bases and J 0 bases, with 16 bases left between them. The germline V gene has CDR1 KGHSH and CDR2 LQKENI. CDR3 length: 18 residues. CDR3 amino acids: CASSPAQGSGATNEKLFF. DNA for the CDR3: TGTGCCAGCTCACCAGCACAGGGCTCGGGCGCAACTAATGAAAAACTGTTTTTT.

This clonotype was found many times. The rearrangement links TRBV5-5 to TRBJ1-5; D call uncertain. Deletions cut 0 bases from V and 6 bases from J, with 13 bases between. The CDR3 extends over 15 amino acids. CDR1 is SGHKS, CDR2 YYEKEE, per germline (reference sequence). CDR3 in amino acids: CASSLGFGSGQPQHF. CDR3 coding DNA: TGTGCCAGCAGCTTGGGATTTGGTTCTGGTCAGCCCCAGCATTTT.

This clonotype has a count of ten or more. The V and J genes are TRBV5-1 and TRBJ2-1; 11 bases align to TRBD2. Germline V gene lookup returns CDR1 SGHRS and CDR2 YFSETQ. Losses at the gene ends were 5 bases for V and 4 bases for J; bases not matched to a gene: 11. The CDR3 loop spans 17 amino acids. The CDR3 sequence is CASSLHPGTSGYNEQFF. CDR3 bases: TGCGCCAGCAGTCTTCATCCCGGGACTAGCGGTTACAATGAGCAGTTCTTC.

This clonotype was recorded many times. The chain joins TRBV2 to TRBJ2-3, with D unclear. The germline V gene encodes CDR1 SNHLY and CDR2 FYNNEI. V lost 3 bases to trimming and J lost 4 bases, with 11 bases between them. The length of the CDR3 is 14 residues. The DNA of the CDR3 is TGTGCCAGCAGTGATCAAGGGAACGCAGATACGCAGTATTTT. Protein product: CASSDQGNADTQYF. Variable domain in full (rest from reference TRBV2 and TRBJ2-3): EPEVTQTPSHQVTQMGQEVILRCVPISNHLYFYWYRQILGQKVEFLVSFYNNEISEKSEIFDDQFSVERPDGSNFTLKIRSTKLEDSAMYFCASSDQGNADTQYFGPGTRLTVL.

CDR3 protein: CASSPRDREQFF. In DNA form, the CDR3 reads TGTGCCAGCAGCCCCCGCGACAGGGAACAGTTCTTC. The rearrangement joins TRBV12-3 or TRBV12-4 to TRBJ2-1; 7 bases map to TRBD1. This CDR3 is 12 amino acids long. J gave up 13 bases and V 6 bases, and 9 bases lay outside the gene matches.

This clonotype was seen ten or more times. The CDR3 spells CASSFDSMNTEAFF. Written as DNA, the CDR3 is TGTGCCAGCAGCTTTGACAGCATGAACACTGAAGCTTTCTTT. V is TRBV5-4 and J is TRBJ1-1; D is perhaps TRBD1 (5 bases). V shed 2 bases and J shed 0 bases, with 8 bases lying between them. Germline assignment: CDR1 SGHNT and CDR2 YYREEE (reference sequence). CDR3 length: 14 residues. The entire variable domain, with the rest obtained from reference TRBV5-4 and TRBJ1-1, is as follows: ETGVTQSPTHLIKTRGQQVTLRCSSQSGHNTVSWYQQALGQGPQFIFQYYREEENGRGNFPPRFSGLQFPNYSSELNVNALELDDSALYLCASSFDSMNTEAFFGQGTRLTVV.

This chain connects TRBV29-1 to TRBJ1-2; possibly TRBD1 for D (5 bases). Per the germline V gene, CDR1 is SQVTM and CDR2 is ANQGSEA. The CDR3 consists of 19 residues. V lost 5 bases to trimming and J lost 1 base, with 29 bases between them. The CDR3 loop reads CSVPQEPTADTRLNYGYTF. The DNA for the CDR3 is TGCAGCGTTCCACAGGAACCTACCGCCGATACGCGGCTTAACTATGGCTACACCTTC.

This clonotype was picked up many times. This chain uses TRBV24-1 with TRBJ2-2; 9 nucleotides line up with TRBD2. CDR1 and CDR2 from the germline V gene are KGHDR and SFDVKD. J lost 1 base, V lost 5 bases, and 7 bases had no gene match. This CDR3 contains 17 residues. CDR3 in DNA: TGTGCCACCAGTGGCACCGGGACTAGCCTGAACACCGGGGAGCTGTTTTTT. It codes for CATSGTGTSLNTGELFF.

There are many counts of this clonotype. The chain uses TRBV5-1 and TRBJ2-3, with TRBD1 as a possible D gene (6 bases). Trimming took 3 bases from V and 1 from J, leaving 15 bases between them. The germline gives CDR1 SGHRS, CDR2 YFSETQ. CDR3 length: 16 amino acids. The CDR3 here is CASSSTGTQRTDTQYF. CDR3 DNA: TGCGCCAGCAGCTCCACAGGGACCCAGCGCACAGATACGCAGTATTTT. The full variable domain, in which reference TRBV5-1 and TRBJ2-3 provide the parts outside the CDR3, is KAGVTQTPRYLIKTRGQQVTLSCSPISGHRSVSWYQQTPGQGLQFLFEYFSETQRNKGNFPGRFSGRQFSNSRSEMNVSTLELGDSALYLCASSSTGTQRTDTQYFGPGTRLTVL.

This clonotype was seen ten or more times. V usage is TRBV9 and J usage is TRBJ2-7; D is unresolved. The germline V gene encodes CDR1 SGDLS and CDR2 YYNGEE. V lost 0 bases to trimming and J lost 6 bases, with 13 bases between them. The CDR3 loop spans 14 amino acids. The CDR3 is CASSVGWQALEQYF. DNA of the CDR3: TGTGCCAGCAGCGTAGGATGGCAGGCGCTCGAGCAGTACTTC.

In the case of this clonotype: One junction end disagrees with the germline gene, perhaps due to a read error. V is TRBV9 and J is TRBJ2-5, with TRBD2 matching over 8 bases. From germline, CDR1 is SGDLS and CDR2 YYNGEE. The CDR3 has 15 residues. CDR3 DNA sequence: TGTGTCAGCAGCGACTCGACTAGCGCCAAAGAGACCCAGTACTTC. The encoded protein is CVSSDSTSAKETQYF. The full variable domain, with the rest looked up from reference TRBV9 and TRBJ2-5, is DSGVTQTPKHLITATGQRVTLRCSPRSGDLSVYWYQQSLDQGLQFLIQYYNGEERAKGNILERFSAQQFPDLHSELNLSSLELGDSALYFCVSSDSTSAKETQYFGPGTRLLVL.

There are many counts of this clonotype. The V and J genes are TRBV2 and TRBJ2-2; D is uncertain. V lost 6 bases, J lost 4 bases, and 12 bases lay in between. Germline lookup yields CDR1 SNHLY and CDR2 FYNNEI. The CDR3 consists of 14 residues. CDR3 region: CASRVLKGTGELFF. The CDR3 DNA reads TGTGCCAGCAGAGTACTGAAAGGCACCGGGGAGCTGTTTTTT.

This clonotype occurred many times. V and J are TRBV2 and TRBJ2-2; D gene unclear. The V end was cut by 6 bases, the J end by 0 bases, with 11 bases between. CDR3 length: 15 residues. The V gene's germline CDR1 is SNHLY and CDR2 FYNNEI. CDR3 nucleotides: TGTGCCAGCAGAAAGACACTCTCGAACACCGGGGAGCTGTTTTTT. Translation: CASRKTLSNTGELFF.

This clonotype appeared many times. The genes are TRBV21-1 and TRBJ2-1; the table's D call, TRBD1, has no DNA check behind it. TRBV21-1 is noted as a pseudogene. The CDR3 is made up of 15 amino acids. The DNA of the CDR3 is TGTGCCAGCAGCATACCCCCTATCTCCTACAATGAGCAGTTCTTC. Amino acid sequence: CASSIPPISYNEQFF.

This clonotype was detected many times. The rearrangement uses TRBV6-2 or TRBV6-3 and TRBJ1-5, with a weak D call TRBD1 (5 bases). The CDR3 totals 15 residues. The V end was cut by 2 bases, the J end by 1 base, with 9 bases between. Per the germline V gene, CDR1 is MNHEY and CDR2 is SVGEGT. Written as DNA, the CDR3 is TGTGCCAGCAGTTACCCTAGGGACAGCAATCAGCCCCAGCATTTT. Translating it yields CASSYPRDSNQPQHF.

There are many counts of this clonotype. This chain connects TRBV27 to TRBJ1-1; 8 bases line up with TRBD1. V shed 7 bases, J shed 7 bases, and the junction held 14 bases outside the gene matches. CDR3 length: 15 residues. Germline CDR1 MNHEY, CDR2 SMNVEV (reference sequence). The CDR3 spells CASITLGGGTGEAFF. Here the CDR3 DNA reads TGTGCCAGCATCACCCTGGGAGGCGGGACAGGTGAAGCTTTCTTT.

To note about this clonotype: A read error is possible here, since a much larger clone lies one base away. J is TRBJ2-2 and V is TRBV7-9, with D perhaps TRBD2 (5 bases). This CDR3 contains 12 residues. The germline V gene encodes CDR1 SEHNR and CDR2 FQNEAQ (reference sequence). CDR3: CASSIAPPQVFF. The CDR3 DNA reads TGTGCCAGCAGCATAGCGCCCCCGCAGGTGTTTTTT.

At least ten counts were recorded for this clonotype. This chain connects TRBV15 to TRBJ2-5, with D unclear. Germline V CDR1 and CDR2: LNHNV, YYDKDF (reference sequence). Trimming pared 1 base from V and 5 bases from J, leaving 11 bases between. This CDR3 comprises 14 residues. CDR3 region: CATSRVGRRETQYF. In DNA, the CDR3 is TGTGCCACCAGCAGAGTTGGCCGGCGGGAGACCCAGTACTTC.

With regard to this clonotype: Sequence at one end of the junction differs from germline and may be a read error. The chain has TRBV18 and TRBJ1-3; 9 bases map to TRBD1. Germline CDR1 reads KGHSH; CDR2 reads LQKENI. This CDR3 spans 14 amino acids. The CDR3 nucleotides read TGTTCCAGCTCAAGGACAGGGGATGGAAACACCATATATTTT. Protein product: CSSSRTGDGNTIYF. The whole variable domain, remainder taken from reference TRBV18 and TRBJ1-3, is NAGVMQNPRHLVRRRGQEARLRCSPMKGHSHVYWYRQLPEEGLKFMVYLQKENIIDESGMPKERFSAEFPKEGPSILRIQQVVRGDSAAYFCSSSRTGDGNTIYFGEGSWLTVV.

This clonotype came up many times. The V gene is TRBV12-3 or TRBV12-4, the J gene TRBJ1-2; TRBD1 is a possible D gene (5 bases). CDR3 length: 12 residues. Trimming stripped 3 bases from V and 7 bases from J, with 9 bases between. In nucleotides, the CDR3 is TGTGCCAGCAGTTTGGGGGTGTCTGGCTACACCTTC. It codes for CASSLGVSGYTF.

Many counts were recorded for this clonotype. The chain has TRBV5-1 and TRBJ2-7; D remains unclear. V gave up 0 bases and J gave up 2 bases, with 6 bases separating them. Germline V gives CDR1 SGHRS, CDR2 YFSETQ. The CDR3 runs to 13 residues. The CDR3 region has the DNA TGCGCCAGCAGCTTGGAGGCCGCCTACGAGCAGTACTTC. It encodes CASSLEAAYEQYF.

The chain recombines TRBV24-1 with TRBJ2-3, with D maybe TRBD1 (5 bases). Germline V gene data show CDR1 as KGHDR and CDR2 as SFDVKD. The CDR3 spans 15 residues. Trimming left V 0 bases short and J 0 bases short, with 6 bases between. The CDR3 bases are TGTGCCACCAGTGATTTGCCAGGGAGCACAGATACGCAGTATTTT. It yields the protein CATSDLPGSTDTQYF.

This clonotype was counted many times. The chain recombines TRBV20-1 with TRBJ1-1; D is possibly TRBD1 (5 bases). This CDR3 has 15 amino acids. The germline V and J ends were trimmed by 2 bases and 1 base, with 14 bases remaining between them. CDR1 is DFQATT and CDR2 is SNEGSKA in the germline V gene (reference sequence). The DNA for the CDR3 is TGCAGTGCTAGAATTGCGGGACCCGCGAACACTGAAGCTTTCTTT. Translating gives CSARIAGPANTEAFF.